The rows below give T cell receptor beta chains drawn from one sample of a study of OX40 agonist ivuxolimab in advanced cancers. The table came from immunoSEQ multiplex PCR; TCRdb's copy has only in-frame clones and leaves some out. The sample has approximately 67,000 clones; around 90% are singletons. The sample in question was CD4+ or CD8+ T cells sorted from blood, obtained in a trial of the OX40 agonist ivuxolimab. All receptors come from an adult with an advanced solid tumor such as melanoma, head and neck, liver or kidney cancer. The conserved cysteine and the conserved F or W are not part of the CDR3 here. A D gene is named only where the DNA matches it firmly.

J | D | V | CDR3
TRBJ2-7 | TRBD2 | TRBV7-8 | ASSSNLAGDALFGEQY
TRBJ2-2 | TRBD2 | TRBV7-2 | ASSLYRTSGPNGELF
TRBJ2-3 | NA | TRBV7-3 | ASSLTSPTDTQY
TRBJ1-2 | TRBD1 | TRBV4-1 | ASSQANSGGRGYT
TRBJ2-7 | NA | TRBV9 | ASSPHLSAVYEQY
TRBJ1-1 | NA | TRBV19 | ASKLWDGNTEAF
TRBJ2-5 | TRBD2 | TRBV29-1 | SVILAGGPGETQY
TRBJ2-1 | TRBD2 | TRBV9 | ASSERGGLGDNEQF
TRBJ1-6 | NA | TRBV6-5 | ASSYRGLGSPLH
TRBJ2-7 | NA | TRBV6-1 | ASSEVVGGPAYEQY
TRBJ2-7 | TRBD2 | TRBV6-1 | ASSEERGTSGSNEQY
TRBJ1-1 | NA | TRBV30 | AWSTTGGNTEAF
TRBJ2-6 | NA | TRBV27 | ASSLLTGANVLT
TRBJ2-1 | TRBD2 | TRBV5-8 | ASSQPLAGEPYNEQF
TRBJ2-5 | NA | TRBV5-6 | ASSLRLDQETQY
TRBJ1-2 | TRBD1 | TRBV27 | ASSFSGQGVGYGYT
TRBJ2-7 | TRBD1 | TRBV2 | ATPGTARPYEQY
TRBJ2-7 | NA | TRBV27 | AVGKDNSYEQY
TRBJ2-7 | NA | TRBV29-1 | SATGLLYEQY
TRBJ1-4 | NA | TRBV6-1 | ASRLTGPNEKLF
TRBJ2-3 | TRBD2 | TRBV11-2 | ASSTQRGPSTDTQY
TRBJ1-5 | NA | TRBV27 | ASFGPVSQGRNQPQH
TRBJ2-4 | TRBD1 | TRBV30 | AWTPGVTTGTGSIQY
TRBJ2-1 | NA | TRBV6-1 | ASTTGLGEQF
TRBJ2-7 | NA | TRBV6-4 | ASSDSFKRAEIEY
TRBJ1-4 | NA | TRBV9 | ASSPHTGSEKLF
TRBJ1-1 | NA | TRBV19 | ASEQGNTEAF
TRBJ1-1 | NA | TRBV7-9 | ASSSGVRAF
TRBJ2-7 | NA | TRBV19 | ASSLGQGGSYEQY
TRBJ2-3 | NA | TRBV5-6 | ASMAGGVSLFTDTQY
NA | TRBD2 | TRBV28 | ASTPGLAEYEQY
TRBJ1-2 | NA | TRBV6-5 | ASSYSAGTLDGYT
TRBJ1-1 | TRBD1 | TRBV30 | AWSVPAGGHPEAF
TRBJ2-7 | NA | TRBV15 | ATSSVSRGAASYEQY
TRBJ2-7 | TRBD1 | TRBV19 | ASSFSGTEFYEQY
TRBJ2-6 | NA | TRBV7-3 | ASSLEASGANVLT
TRBJ1-1 | NA | TRBV6-5 | ASTDTEAF
TRBJ2-6 | NA | TRBV27 | ASSLFLSGANVLT
TRBJ2-3 | TRBD2 | TRBV27 | ASSFAFGGGRTDTQY
TRBJ2-2 | TRBD1 | TRBV19 | ASTLIGTVGELF
TRBJ2-3 | NA | TRBV5-4 | ASSSQVDTQY
TRBJ2-3 | TRBD2 | TRBV5-6 | ASSPGLAGGASVGDTQY
TRBJ2-1 | NA | TRBV7-9 | ASSFGGDHEQF
TRBJ2-7 | NA | TRBV7-9 | ASSSDRGVESYEQY
TRBJ2-7 | NA | TRBV30 | AWSVGRVYEQY
TRBJ2-3 | NA | TRBV19 | ASSIFSTDTQY
TRBJ2-7 | TRBD1 | TRBV27 | ASSFSTGAASYEQY
TRBJ2-1 | NA | TRBV11-3 | ASSGRSYNEQF
TRBJ2-5 | NA | TRBV14 | ASSQPGTQETQY
TRBJ1-5 | TRBD1 | TRBV5-4 | ASSTGTGVNQPQH
TRBJ2-5 | NA | TRBV19 | ASSTFAAPYGETQY